The text below deals with one T cell receptor beta chain. Its antigen is unidentified. Researchers took RNA transcripts and amplified the TCR beta CDR3 regions from them. Initially, a first-round RT-PCR of the TCR CDR3 employed the HTBI primer set. Each CDR3 protein gets one entry after TCRdb re-called the multiplex PCR reads with MiXCR. The table shows fewer than 850,000 distinct CDR3 sequences, with roughly 17% occurring only once. The data derive from a study of T cells in Graves' hyperthyroidism and ophthalmopathy. Findings of the study overall: Stable hyperthyroidism was told apart from ophthalmopathy by a model built on 13 V-J features.

The CDR3 is 18 amino acids. The ends lost 4 bases at V and 3 bases at J; junction bases unmatched: 11. Germline loops: CDR1 MGHRA, CDR2 YSYEKL. Together with thyroid ultrasound, orbital computed tomography, serum thyroxine and TRAb, clinical symptoms were used for diagnoses. The genes are TRBV4-1 and TRBJ2-3; 12 bases match TRBD2. This TCR was sampled from a man aged 50 to 59 with Graves' hyperthyroidism. Sequenced: blood. CDR3 bases: TGCGCCAGCAGCCCCAATCCTCCACTAGCGGGAGGTACAGATACGCAGTATTTT. Amino acid sequence: CASSPNPPLAGGTDTQYF.